Listed here are 21 T cell receptor beta chains from one sample, sequenced in a study of T cell changes during pregnancy in multiple sclerosis. Clones were sequenced by immunoSEQ multiplex PCR, and TCRdb holds only the in-frame ones, with some missing. The sample lists tens of thousands of clones; over 85% were seen once. Specimen: CD8+ T cells from peripheral blood mononuclear cells, collected after pregnancy. The receptors were sampled from a female donor with multiple sclerosis, enrolled in a pregnancy study.

The rearrangement uses TRBV27 and TRBJ2-1; 9 nucleotides align to TRBD1. The CDR3 consists of 19 residues. CDR1 and CDR2 (germline): MNHEY, SMNVEV (reference sequence). After removal of 4 bases from V and 2 bases from J, the junction contained 15 bases not matched to a gene. CDR3: CASSSLRGSGQGPYNEQFF. In nucleotides, the CDR3 is TGTGCCAGCAGTTCCCTCCGGGGTTCGGGACAGGGACCCTACAATGAGCAGTTCTTC.

The J gene is TRBJ2-7, the V gene TRBV19, with TRBD1 matching over 8 bases. CDR1 and CDR2 (germline): LNHDA, SQIVND (reference sequence). J was trimmed by 2 bases and V by 5 bases; bases with no gene match: 5. CDR3 size: 14 residues. CDR3 DNA: TGTGCCAGTAGTCCGACAGGGGAGACCTACGAGCAGTACTTC. This encodes CASSPTGETYEQYF.

This chain uses TRBV9 with TRBJ2-7; 11 bases line up with TRBD1. This CDR3 contains 16 residues. Germline lookup yields CDR1 SGDLS and CDR2 YYNGEE. With 4 bases clipped from V and 3 bases from J, the junction kept 9 bases outside the gene matches. The CDR3 DNA sequence: TGTGCCAGCAGCCCCAGAGCGGACAGGGGGCTCTACGAGCAGTACTTC. Translating gives CASSPRADRGLYEQYF.

CDR3 amino acids: CASSPGPQFF. The CDR3 DNA reads TGTGCCAGCAGCCCTGGGCCCCAGTTCTTC. The chain employs TRBV7-9 and TRBJ2-1; D unclear. The CDR3 runs 10 residues. CDR1 is SEHNR and CDR2 is FQNEAQ in the germline V gene (reference sequence). Trimming removed 5 bases at V and 13 bases at J, with 9 bases between.

This chain joins TRBV19 and TRBJ2-3; no clear D gene. The CDR3 has 15 amino acids. With 1 base removed from V and 6 bases from J, the gap between germline ends came to 14 bases. Germline CDR1 LNHDA, CDR2 SQIVND (reference sequence). The CDR3 loop reads CASSIAGSAMDTQYF. The CDR3 DNA is TGTGCCAGTAGTATAGCAGGCTCTGCGATGGATACGCAGTATTTT.

The rearrangement links TRBV4-3 to TRBJ2-4; a possible D gene is TRBD2 (7 bases). Germline CDR1 reads LGHNA; CDR2 reads YSLEER. This CDR3 contains 17 residues. V lost 0 bases and J lost 2, with 14 bases in between. The CDR3 nucleotides read TGCGCCAGCAGCCAAGATGGGAGGGGGTCTACCAAAAACATTCAGTACTTC. It specifies CASSQDGRGSTKNIQYF.

This sequence joins TRBV7-5 and TRBJ1-2; the D segment call TRBD1 is taken from the table without a DNA check. TRBV7-5 is a pseudogene segment. This CDR3 is built from 14 residues. The CDR3 nucleotides read TGTGTCAGCCCCCCCGGGACAGGGCCCCATGGCTACACCTTC. This translates into CVSPPGTGPHGYTF.

The J gene is TRBJ2-1, the V gene TRBV7-3; 7 bases line up with TRBD2. Germline CDR1 is SGHTA and CDR2 is FQGTGA. This CDR3 comprises 15 residues. J gave up 5 bases and V 5 bases, and 9 bases lay outside the gene matches. The CDR3 loop reads CASSPYSGADNEQFF. For the CDR3, the DNA is TGTGCCAGCAGCCCCTACAGCGGGGCGGACAATGAGCAGTTCTTC.

The J gene is TRBJ2-7, the V gene TRBV19, with 7 bases lining up with TRBD2. With 0 bases clipped from V and 3 bases from J, the junction kept 5 bases outside the gene matches. Germline V CDR1 and CDR2: LNHDA, SQIVND (reference sequence). The CDR3 has 15 amino acids. CDR3 DNA sequence: TGTGCCAGTAGTATAGAGGCCGGGACTAACTACGAGCAGTACTTC. It encodes CASSIEAGTNYEQYF.

J is TRBJ1-1 and V is TRBV30; the match to TRBD1 covers 7 bases. Germline V gene lookup returns CDR1 GTSNPN and CDR2 SVGIG (reference sequence). This CDR3 contains 13 residues. V gave up 0 bases and J gave up 4 bases; unmatched junction bases: 2. CDR3: CAWSVPGGTEAFF. CDR3 nucleotides: TGTGCCTGGAGTGTTCCAGGGGGCACTGAAGCTTTCTTT.

This chain uses TRBV11-2 with TRBJ2-7, with TRBD1 matching 7 bases. CDR3 length equals 14 residues. J lost 2 bases, V lost 5 bases, and 6 bases had no gene match. Germline CDR1 SGHAT, CDR2 FQNNGV. The CDR3 coding sequence is TGTGCCAGCAGCCACCCGGGACAGACCTACGAGCAGTACTTC. Its protein product is CASSHPGQTYEQYF.

This clone was detected only a few times. The V gene is TRBV7-9, the J gene TRBJ2-2, with D perhaps matching TRBD1 (5 bases). This CDR3 region has 15 residues. Looked up from germline, CDR1 is SEHNR and CDR2 is FQNEAQ (reference sequence). V was trimmed by 5 bases and J by 7 bases, leaving 17 bases between them. CDR3 in amino acids: CASSHHPAGYGELFF. CDR3 nucleotide sequence: TGTGCCAGCAGCCATCACCCGGCAGGGTACGGGGAGCTGTTTTTT.

This chain uses TRBV7-9 with TRBJ2-7; TRBD1 matches 8 bases. There are 14 residues in the CDR3. CDR1 and CDR2 (germline): SEHNR, FQNEAQ (reference sequence). V shed 5 bases and J 2 bases; nucleotides not matched to a gene: 5. The CDR3 protein is CASSPTGGPYEQYF. CDR3 DNA sequence: TGTGCCAGCAGCCCCACAGGGGGGCCCTACGAGCAGTACTTC.

This chain links TRBV2 with TRBJ1-1; D is unclear. The V end lost 4 bases, the J end lost 2 bases, and 5 bases lay between the germline ends. The CDR3 is made up of 12 amino acids. Germline CDR1 and CDR2: SNHLY and FYNNEI. The CDR3 DNA is TGTGCCAGCAGTGTATTTAACACTGAAGCTTTCTTT. Its translation is CASSVFNTEAFF.

This clone was found once. The rearrangement links TRBV7-9 to TRBJ2-3; 10 positions match TRBD2. V lost 6 bases and J lost 0; bases outside the gene matches: 9. Germline V gene data show CDR1 as SEHNR and CDR2 as FQNEAQ (reference sequence). The CDR3 has 17 amino acids. The CDR3 loop is CASRPGTSVSSTDTQYF. The CDR3 nucleotides are TGTGCCAGCAGGCCCGGGACTAGCGTCAGTAGCACAGATACGCAGTATTTT.

This chain uses TRBV2 with TRBJ2-7; D gene unclear. This CDR3 region has 10 residues. V shed 3 bases and J shed 7 bases, with 4 bases lying between them. Germline assignment: CDR1 SNHLY and CDR2 FYNNEI. The CDR3 bases are TGTGCCAGCAGTGACGGTGAGCAGTACTTC. It codes for CASSDGEQYF.

The chain combines TRBV2 with TRBJ2-5; D perhaps matches TRBD1 (5 bases). The CDR3 is made up of 14 amino acids. Deletions cut 5 bases from V and 5 bases from J, with 15 bases between. Germline lookup yields CDR1 SNHLY and CDR2 FYNNEI. CDR3 loop: CASSRPGSLETQYF. CDR3 nucleotides: TGTGCCAGCAGTCGGCCAGGGTCCCTGGAGACCCAGTACTTC.

The chain recombines TRBV15 with TRBJ2-7; 11 nucleotides match TRBD2. The V gene's germline CDR1 is LNHNV and CDR2 YYDKDF (reference sequence). V lost 8 bases, J lost 0 bases, and 9 bases stayed unmatched. The CDR3 is made up of 16 amino acids. The DNA for the CDR3 is TGTGCCACCTCCCCCCGGACTAGCGGGCCCTCCTACGAGCAGTACTTC. Translation: CATSPRTSGPSYEQYF.

This chain joins TRBV4-1 and TRBJ2-4; the D gene is possibly TRBD2 (7 bases). Germline V gene data show CDR1 as MGHRA and CDR2 as YSYEKL. The CDR3 runs to 14 residues. V lost 4 bases, J lost 10 bases, and 17 bases lay in between. The CDR3 sequence is CASSPEGGGNIQYF. CDR3 DNA sequence: TGCGCCAGCAGCCCCGAGGGGGGGGGTAATATTCAGTACTTC.

This sequence joins TRBV6-5 and TRBJ2-5; D is perhaps TRBD2 (6 bases). There are 15 residues in the CDR3. From germline, CDR1 is MNHEY and CDR2 SVGAGI. The V and J ends lost 5 bases and 5 bases respectively, with 18 bases between them. The CDR3 region has the DNA TGTGCCAGCAGTCAACCTTCGGGCGGGGCGGAGACCCAGTACTTC. Amino acid sequence: CASSQPSGGAETQYF.

V usage is TRBV2 and J usage is TRBJ2-7, with 7 positions matching TRBD2. Germline V gene sequence: CDR1 SNHLY, CDR2 FYNNEI. This CDR3 region has 17 residues. The V segment lost 7 bases and the J segment 6 bases; nucleotides outside the gene matches: 21. This CDR3 reads CASTQQDPIGRGGEQYF. CDR3 in DNA: TGTGCCAGCACGCAACAGGACCCGATCGGACGCGGGGGCGAGCAGTACTTC.